This T cell receptor (beta chain) is drawn from a study of blood T cell repertoires in COVID-19. The V segment lost 1 base and the J segment 5 bases; nucleotides outside the gene matches: 6. There are 15 residues in the CDR3. Germline V gene data show CDR1 as SGHNT and CDR2 as YENEEA. Sequencing used immunoSEQ multiplex PCR; TCRdb keeps in-frame clones, though not all of them. The sample gives about 230,000 clones, around 92% of which show up once; 3% to 4% is in the top ten. The receptor's source is a woman aged 25 to 39 with acute COVID-19. The J gene is TRBJ2-5, the V gene TRBV11-3; 8 positions agree with TRBD2. The specimen was PBMCs or T cells enriched from blood (not recorded which). CDR3 loop: CASSLGMASGETQYF. The DNA for the CDR3 is TGTGCCAGCAGCTTAGGGATGGCTAGCGGGGAGACCCAGTACTTC.